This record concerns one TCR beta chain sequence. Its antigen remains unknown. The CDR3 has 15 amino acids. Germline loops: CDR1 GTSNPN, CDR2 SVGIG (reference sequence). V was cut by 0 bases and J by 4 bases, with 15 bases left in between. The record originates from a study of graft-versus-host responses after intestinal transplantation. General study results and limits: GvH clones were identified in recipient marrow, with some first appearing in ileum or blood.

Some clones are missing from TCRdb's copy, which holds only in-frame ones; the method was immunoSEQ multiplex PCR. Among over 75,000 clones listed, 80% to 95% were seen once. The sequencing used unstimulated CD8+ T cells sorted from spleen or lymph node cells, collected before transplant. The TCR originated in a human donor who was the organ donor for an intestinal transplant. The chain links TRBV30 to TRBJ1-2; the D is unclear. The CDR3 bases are TGTGCCTGGAGTGTCCGAGGGCGAGGTCTCTATGGCTACACCTTC. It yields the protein CAWSVRGRGLYGYTF.